This entry lists 22 T cell receptor beta chains sequenced from one sample in a study of blood T cell repertoires in COVID-19. Assay used: immunoSEQ multiplex PCR; TCRdb lists only in-frame clones, some missing. The sample includes around 60,000 clones, approximately 82% of them seen just once. The sequenced material came from peripheral blood. The receptors here all came from a woman at least 80 years old with acute or convalescent COVID-19.

The gene calls are TRBV5-1 and TRBJ2-7; a possible D gene is TRBD2 (6 bases). Trimming pared 0 bases from V and 5 bases from J, leaving 12 bases between. CDR1 SGHRS and CDR2 YFSETQ come from the germline V gene. The CDR3 runs to 14 residues. CDR3 loop: CASSLDSRRDEQYF. DNA of the CDR3: TGCGCCAGCAGCTTGGACTCCCGGAGGGACGAGCAGTACTTC.

J is TRBJ2-2 and V is TRBV6-5; 7 bases align to TRBD2. The V gene end was trimmed by 8 bases and the J gene end by 0 bases; junction bases not matched to a gene: 3. The CDR3 has 14 amino acids. Germline assignment: CDR1 MNHEY and CDR2 SVGAGI. The CDR3 protein is CASGRETNTGELFF. For the CDR3, the DNA is TGTGCCAGCGGGCGGGAGACGAACACCGGGGAGCTGTTTTTT.

The gene calls are TRBV28 and TRBJ1-2; TRBD1 matches at 9 bases. This CDR3 spans 14 amino acids. The J segment lost 8 bases and the V segment lost 6 bases, leaving 10 bases of the junction unmatched. Germline V lookup: CDR1 MDHEN, CDR2 SYDVKM. CDR3 amino acids: CASSQGQGVYGYTF. The CDR3 DNA is TGTGCCAGCAGCCAGGGACAGGGCGTTTACGGCTACACCTTC.

This chain joins TRBV4-1 and TRBJ1-1; D ambiguous. Germline V gene data show CDR1 as MGHRA and CDR2 as YSYEKL. The CDR3 length is 15 residues. Trimming took off 4 bases at V and 2 bases at J, with 14 bases between the two ends. The CDR3 DNA is TGCGCCAGCAGCCCTTATGGCGGAGCCAACACTGAAGCTTTCTTT. Residues: CASSPYGGANTEAFF.

V usage is TRBV6-5 and J usage is TRBJ1-2; the D is unclear. Germline CDR1 reads MNHEY; CDR2 reads SVGAGI. V lost 7 bases and J 0 bases, leaving 6 bases between the germline ends. The CDR3 contains 12 residues. CDR3 loop: CASTFTNYGYTF. The CDR3 nucleotides read TGTGCCAGCACCTTTACTAACTATGGCTACACCTTC.

V gene TRBV7-2 combines with J gene TRBJ1-1; weak D call: TRBD1 (6 bases). This CDR3 has 12 amino acids. Per the germline V gene, CDR1 is SGHTA and CDR2 is FQGNSA. Between the trimmed V and J ends, which lost 3 bases and 8 bases, there was a span of 10 bases. CDR3 sequence reads: CASSFSGTEAFF. CDR3 nucleotide sequence: TGTGCCAGCAGCTTCTCCGGGACAGAAGCTTTCTTT.

The chain joins TRBV6-2 or TRBV6-3 to TRBJ2-1; 7 nucleotides match TRBD2. J lost 6 bases, V lost 0 bases, and 2 bases had no gene match. The CDR3 sequence is 14 residues long. The germline V gene has CDR1 MNHEY and CDR2 SVGEGT. CDR3 sequence: CASSYSGGGNEQFF. In DNA, the CDR3 is TGTGCCAGCAGTTACTCGGGGGGGGGCAATGAGCAGTTCTTC.

In its sample, this clone ranks as medium-sized. V and J are TRBV6-2 or TRBV6-3 and TRBJ1-1, with 7 bases lining up with TRBD1. The CDR3 is 21 residues long. Germline lookup yields CDR1 MNHEY and CDR2 SVGEGT. The ends lost 0 bases at V and 4 bases at J; junction bases unmatched: 23. The CDR3 reads CASSYSRAGQYRPRKGTEAFF. For the CDR3, the DNA is TGTGCCAGCAGTTACTCCCGCGCGGGACAGTATCGCCCCAGGAAGGGCACTGAAGCTTTCTTT.

The chain's CDR3 is CASSSSPGTGIGGANVLTF. The CDR3 DNA sequence: TGTGCCAGCAGCTCAAGTCCCGGGACAGGGATCGGCGGGGCCAACGTCCTGACTTTC. The chain has TRBV11-2 and TRBJ2-6, with 9 bases identical to TRBD1. The CDR3 runs to 19 residues. Germline CDR1 and CDR2: SGHAT and FQNNGV. Unmatched junction bases numbered 14, after V lost 4 bases and J lost 4 bases. The full variable domain, completed using reference TRBV11-2 and TRBJ2-6, is EAGVAQSPRYKIIEKRQSVAFWCNPISGHATLYWYQQILGQGPKLLIQFQNNGVVDDSQLPKDRFSAERLKGVDSTLKIQPAKLEDSAVYLCASSSSPGTGIGGANVLTFGAGSRLTVL.

This clone was seen once. The chain carries TRBV6-5 and TRBJ2-6, with D possibly TRBD1 on 6 matching bases. The length of the CDR3 is 15 residues. V lost 6 bases and J lost 2, with 11 bases in between. The germline gives CDR1 MNHEY, CDR2 SVGAGI. This CDR3 is CASRNDRPGANVLTF. DNA of the CDR3: TGTGCCAGCAGGAATGACAGGCCTGGGGCCAACGTCCTGACTTTC.

The chain has TRBV9 and TRBJ1-4; D not certain. V was clipped by 3 bases and J by 4 bases, with 10 bases between them. From germline, CDR1 is SGDLS and CDR2 YYNGEE. The CDR3 contains 14 residues. CDR3 loop: CASSAAGVNEKLFF. CDR3 DNA: TGTGCCAGCAGCGCGGCCGGGGTTAATGAAAAACTGTTTTTT.

Written as DNA, the CDR3 is TGTGCCAGCCTTACACTACCGGCGGAAGCTTTCTTT. Translating it yields CASLTLPAEAFF. The rearrangement links TRBV6-1 to TRBJ1-1, with no clear D. Germline CDR1 MNHNS, CDR2 SASEGT. The CDR3 is 12 residues long. V was clipped by 8 bases and J by 8 bases, with 15 bases between them.

This clone was seen just once. V and J are TRBV7-9 and TRBJ2-1, with 9 bases that match TRBD1. Looked up from germline, CDR1 is SEHNR and CDR2 is FQNEAQ (reference sequence). The V gene end was trimmed by 5 bases and the J gene end by 3 bases; junction bases not matched to a gene: 5. The CDR3 totals 15 residues. This chain's CDR3 is CASSPPDRGYNEQFF. CDR3 nucleotides: TGTGCCAGCAGCCCACCGGACAGGGGCTACAATGAGCAGTTCTTC.

The chain recombines TRBV7-9 with TRBJ2-7; D may be TRBD1 (6 bases). V shed 5 bases and J shed 7 bases, with 18 bases lying between them. Germline-derived CDR1 and CDR2 are SEHNR and FQNEAQ (reference sequence). CDR3 size: 14 residues. CDR3 sequence reads: CASSRIGGLGEQYF. The CDR3 DNA follows: TGTGCCAGCAGCCGCATTGGGGGCCTCGGAGAGCAGTACTTC.

The rearrangement uses TRBV29-1 and TRBJ2-7; 7 bases match TRBD1. This CDR3 has 13 residues. CDR1 is SQVTM and CDR2 is ANQGSEA in the germline V gene. V lost 3 bases and J lost 0; bases outside the gene matches: 2. CDR3: CSVDGTDSYEQYF. Here the CDR3 DNA reads TGCAGCGTTGACGGGACAGACTCCTACGAGCAGTACTTC.

The gene calls are TRBV7-2 and TRBJ2-5; TRBD2 agrees at 7 bases. V shed 5 bases and J 2 bases; nucleotides not matched to a gene: 5. The CDR3 covers 14 residues. Germline V gene sequence: CDR1 SGHTA, CDR2 FQGNSA. CDR3 residues: CASSVGGTQETQYF. Here the CDR3 DNA reads TGTGCCAGCAGCGTGGGGGGGACGCAAGAGACCCAGTACTTC.

The chain links TRBV6-5 to TRBJ2-2, with TRBD2 identical over 7 bases. Trimming at V came to 6 bases and at J to 0 bases, leaving 7 bases not matched to a gene. This CDR3 is 16 amino acids long. Germline values: CDR1 MNHEY, CDR2 SVGAGI. This CDR3 is CASSYLGGANTGELFF. In DNA form, the CDR3 reads TGTGCCAGCAGCTACCTGGGGGGGGCGAACACCGGGGAGCTGTTTTTT.

The table lists this clone with a count of one. V and J are TRBV5-1 and TRBJ2-3; possibly TRBD2 for D (6 bases). The CDR3 has 16 residues. Trimming shortened V by 0 bases and J by 3 bases, and 14 bases separated the two germline ends. The germline V gene has CDR1 SGHRS and CDR2 YFSETQ. The CDR3 DNA follows: TGCGCCAGCAGCTTGGACGCCGGGGCGGGGACAGATACGCAGTATTTT. Translation gives CASSLDAGAGTDTQYF.

This chain links TRBV10-3 with TRBJ2-7; 8 bases map to TRBD1. From germline, CDR1 is ENHRY and CDR2 SYGVKD. Germline trimming cut 4 bases from V and 3 bases from J; bases unmatched to any gene: 8. The CDR3 runs to 15 residues. Written as DNA, the CDR3 is TGTGCCATCAGTGGAGTGTCCGGACAGGGCTACGAGCAGTACTTC. It codes for CAISGVSGQGYEQYF.

The chain is built from TRBV28 and TRBJ1-3; D possibly corresponds to TRBD1 (6 bases). The V end was cut by 6 bases, the J end by 4 bases, with 16 bases between. Germline lookup yields CDR1 MDHEN and CDR2 SYDVKM. The CDR3 covers 15 residues. The CDR3 sequence: CASRSQGYSGNTIYF. The CDR3 DNA is TGTGCCAGCAGGAGCCAGGGGTACTCGGGAAACACCATATATTTT.

V usage is TRBV5-6 and J usage is TRBJ2-7, with 8 bases identical to TRBD1. CDR1 and CDR2 (germline): SGHDT, YYEEEE. This CDR3 is 14 amino acids long. V lost 3 bases to trimming and J lost 2 bases; unmatched junction nucleotides: 4. In nucleotides, the CDR3 is TGTGCCAGCAGCTACAGGGGGTCGGCCTACGAGCAGTACTTC. Translation gives CASSYRGSAYEQYF.

In its sample, this clone was seen a few times. V usage is TRBV3-1 (or the pseudogene TRBV3-2) and J usage is TRBJ2-7; 11 nucleotides align to TRBD2. The CDR3 sequence is 14 residues long. With V trimmed by 2 bases and J by 4 bases, 1 base remained unmatched. The germline gives CDR1 LGHDT, CDR2 YNNKEL (reference sequence). CDR3 protein: CASSQTSGSYEQYF. CDR3 bases: TGTGCCAGCAGCCAAACTAGCGGGAGTTACGAGCAGTACTTC.